This passage covers 23 T cell receptor beta chains from one sample sequenced in a study of CD8 T cells in ankylosing spondylitis. The study, taken as a whole, reports: In ankylosing spondylitis blood, a motif of roughly eight highly homologous TCR beta variants appeared characteristic.

These TCRs are of unknown antigen specificity. MiXCR, run by TCRdb on the 5' RACE reads, gives a single entry per CDR3 protein. The sample lists 200,000 to 250,000 distinct CDR3 sequences, around 18% occurring once. Input material: blood, either unsorted or a sorted T cell fraction (not recorded which). Receptors were obtained from a male donor with ankylosing spondylitis.

V usage is TRBV7-9 and J usage is TRBJ2-3; D is perhaps TRBD2 (6 bases). This CDR3 spans 15 amino acids. Germline V lookup: CDR1 SEHNR, CDR2 FQNEAQ (reference sequence). V lost 3 bases and J lost 0, with 10 bases in between. The CDR3 region is CASSFTSSSTDTQYF. The CDR3 coding sequence is TGTGCCAGCAGCTTTACTAGCAGCAGCACAGATACGCAGTATTTT.

This clonotype was detected only a few times. In DNA form, the CDR3 reads TGTGCCAGCAGTAAGTTCACTGAAGCTTTCTTT. This gives the protein CASSKFTEAFF. V usage is TRBV6-5 and J usage is TRBJ1-1; D gene uncertain. Germline CDR1 is MNHEY and CDR2 is SVGAGI. Trimming took 5 bases from V and 4 from J, leaving 5 bases between them. CDR3 length equals 11 residues.

The chain employs TRBV5-1 and TRBJ2-7; possibly TRBD1 for D (5 bases). This CDR3 is 15 amino acids long. V lost 5 bases, J lost 0 bases, and 15 bases lay in between. Germline loops: CDR1 SGHRS, CDR2 YFSETQ. The CDR3 DNA reads as TGCGCCAGCAGTGGGGCCTTGGGGTACTCCTACGAGCAGTACTTC. Protein product: CASSGALGYSYEQYF.

This clonotype has only a few counts. The chain combines TRBV20-1 with TRBJ1-3; TRBD1 is a possible D gene (6 bases). CDR1 and CDR2 (germline): DFQATT, SNEGSKA (reference sequence). The CDR3 has 19 residues. V was clipped by 0 bases and J by 0 bases, with 21 bases between them. The CDR3 loop reads CSARDFTGNGGSSGNTIYF. The CDR3 DNA follows: TGCAGTGCTAGAGATTTTACAGGGAATGGGGGCAGCTCTGGAAACACCATATATTTT.

The chain recombines TRBV20-1 with TRBJ2-5; the match to TRBD2 covers 13 bases. Germline V gene lookup returns CDR1 DFQATT and CDR2 SNEGSKA (reference sequence). V shed 0 bases and J 5 bases; nucleotides not matched to a gene: 12. This CDR3 contains 18 residues. In DNA form, the CDR3 reads TGCAGTGCTAGAGATGAACTAGCGGGAGGGGAGCAGGAGGAGACCCAGTACTTC. Translated: CSARDELAGGEQEETQYF.

In its sample, this clonotype was seen a few times. The chain joins TRBV29-1 to TRBJ1-2; 10 bases fit TRBD1. The germline gives CDR1 SQVTM, CDR2 ANQGSEA. The CDR3 is made up of 13 amino acids. V lost 3 bases, J lost 7 bases, and 5 bases stayed unmatched. CDR3 region: CSVDGQGVGGYTF. CDR3 nucleotide sequence: TGCAGCGTTGACGGACAGGGGGTTGGTGGCTACACCTTC.

V usage is TRBV5-1 and J usage is TRBJ2-1; 7 positions match TRBD2. Germline CDR1 SGHRS, CDR2 YFSETQ. The CDR3 runs 14 residues. The trim removed 2 bases at V and 6 bases at J, leaving 5 bases unmatched. The CDR3 reads CASSFGGGGNEQFF. The CDR3 bases are TGCGCCAGCAGCTTCGGCGGGGGAGGCAATGAGCAGTTCTTC.

Only a few counts were recorded for this clonotype. The gene calls are TRBV12-3 or TRBV12-4 and TRBJ2-2; either TRBD1 or TRBD2 may supply D (6 bases each). The CDR3 spans 16 residues. The V gene lost 4 bases and the J gene lost 3 bases, with 15 bases spanning the gap. CDR3 region: CASSSDSGADTGELFF. The CDR3 DNA sequence: TGTGCCAGCAGTTCCGATTCGGGGGCGGACACCGGGGAGCTGTTTTTT.

The gene calls are TRBV4-1 and TRBJ2-7; the D gene is possibly TRBD2 (6 bases). The V gene's germline CDR1 is MGHRA and CDR2 YSYEKL. CDR3 length: 16 residues. The V gene lost 2 bases and the J gene lost 2 bases, with 16 bases spanning the gap. As DNA, the CDR3 is TGCGCCAGCAGCCAACTACCGGGGGTTCCCACCTACGAGCAGTACTTC. It encodes CASSQLPGVPTYEQYF.

The J gene is TRBJ2-7, the V gene TRBV27; 9 bases map to TRBD1. V gave up 4 bases and J gave up 0 bases; unmatched junction bases: 10. In germline, CDR1 is MNHEY, CDR2 SMNVEV (reference sequence). This CDR3 has 17 residues. The CDR3 here is CASSSHPGTGSSYEQYF. In nucleotides, the CDR3 is TGTGCCAGCAGTTCCCACCCCGGGACAGGGAGCTCCTACGAGCAGTACTTC.

The CDR3 nucleotides are TGCGCCAGCTCCCCCCCGGATGGCGGCGATAATGAGCAGTTCTTC. Residues: CASSPPDGGDNEQFF. This chain links TRBV5-1 with TRBJ2-1, with D unresolved. Between the trimmed V and J ends, which lost 7 bases and 7 bases, there was a span of 21 bases. The CDR3 has 15 amino acids. CDR1 is SGHRS and CDR2 is YFSETQ in the germline V gene.

This clonotype was counted ten times or more. This chain connects TRBV7-9 to TRBJ1-1; D is possibly TRBD1 (6 bases). The CDR3 is made up of 15 amino acids. CDR1 is SEHNR and CDR2 is FQNEAQ in the germline V gene (reference sequence). V lost 1 base, J lost 0 bases, and 9 bases lay in between. This CDR3 is CASSLEAGVNTEAFF. For the CDR3, the DNA is TGTGCCAGCAGCTTAGAGGCAGGGGTGAACACTGAAGCTTTCTTT.

The chain recombines TRBV12-3 or TRBV12-4 with TRBJ1-5; D gene unclear. V was clipped by 3 bases and J by 4 bases, with 13 bases between them. The CDR3 loop spans 15 amino acids. CDR3 nucleotides: TGTGCCAGCAGTTTTGATTCGGCCTTTAATCAGCCCCAGCATTTT. Amino acid sequence: CASSFDSAFNQPQHF.

This clonotype was observed a few times. This chain joins TRBV5-6 and TRBJ2-7; D gene unclear. CDR1 is SGHDT and CDR2 is YYEEEE in the germline V gene. V dropped 3 bases and J dropped 3 bases, with 10 bases sitting between them. CDR3 length: 13 amino acids. The CDR3 reads CASSSPLNYEQYF. CDR3 coding DNA: TGTGCCAGCAGCTCCCCACTAAACTACGAGCAGTACTTC. Using reference TRBV5-6 and TRBJ2-7 for the parts outside the CDR3, the full variable domain is DAGVTQSPTHLIKTRGQQVTLRCSPKSGHDTVSWYQQALGQGPQFIFQYYEEEERQRGNFPDRFSGHQFPNYSSELNVNALLLGDSALYLCASSSPLNYEQYFGPGTRLTVT.

The table lists this clonotype with a few counts. The chain couples TRBV3-1 to TRBJ2-1; TRBD2 matches at 14 bases. Germline CDR1 reads LGHDT; CDR2 reads YNNKEL (reference sequence). There are 14 residues in the CDR3. V lost 2 bases and J lost 13; bases outside the gene matches: 4. This CDR3 reads CASSQMTSGREQFF. The CDR3 DNA reads as TGTGCCAGCAGCCAAATGACTAGCGGGAGGGAACAGTTCTTC.

By sample fraction, this clonotype is medium-sized (0.01 to 0.1%). This chain uses TRBV20-1 with TRBJ2-7, with D unclear. The CDR3 length is 13 residues. With 2 bases removed from V and 0 bases from J, the gap between germline ends came to 8 bases. The germline V gene has CDR1 DFQATT and CDR2 SNEGSKA (reference sequence). This CDR3 reads CSARTPSSYEQYF. The CDR3 bases are TGCAGTGCTAGAACACCTAGCTCCTACGAGCAGTACTTC.

This clonotype has more than one count but fewer than ten. This chain links TRBV28 with TRBJ1-2, with 9 bases that match TRBD1. CDR3 length: 14 residues. Germline V gives CDR1 MDHEN, CDR2 SYDVKM. V lost 5 bases and J lost 6; bases outside the gene matches: 7. The CDR3 spells CASSPQGQGDGYTF. CDR3 bases: TGTGCCAGCAGTCCCCAGGGACAGGGAGATGGCTACACCTTC.

The V call is TRBV9, the J call TRBJ2-5; 8 positions agree with TRBD2. Germline V gene sequence: CDR1 SGDLS, CDR2 YYNGEE. Trimming at V came to 4 bases and at J to 5 bases, leaving 10 bases not matched to a gene. The CDR3 runs 15 residues. CDR3 protein: CASSPSGGAGETQYF. CDR3 nucleotides: TGTGCCAGCAGCCCCTCGGGGGGGGCCGGGGAGACCCAGTACTTC.

In its sample, this clonotype was seen a few times. J is TRBJ1-1 and V is TRBV12-3 or TRBV12-4; a weak D match, TRBD1 (5 bases). This CDR3 spans 15 amino acids. V lost 2 bases, J lost 3 bases, and 13 bases lay in between. The CDR3: CASSLTHGAHTEAFF. The CDR3 nucleotides are TGTGCCAGCAGTTTAACGCACGGGGCGCACACTGAAGCTTTCTTT.

The chain has TRBV30 and TRBJ1-5, with 10 nucleotides matching TRBD1. Germline V CDR1 and CDR2: GTSNPN, SVGIG (reference sequence). V dropped 1 base and J dropped 6; count of bases not matched to a gene: 3. This CDR3 has 14 residues. The CDR3 here is CAWSGGQGGQPQHF. The CDR3 DNA sequence: TGTGCCTGGAGTGGAGGACAGGGGGGTCAGCCCCAGCATTTT.

A few counts support this clonotype. J is TRBJ1-2 and V is TRBV7-8; no definite D call. From germline, CDR1 is SGHVS and CDR2 FQNEAQ. This CDR3 is 14 amino acids long. Trimming shortened V by 4 bases and J by 7 bases, and 16 bases separated the two germline ends. CDR3 amino acids: CASSSEDEESGYTF. The CDR3 region has the DNA TGTGCCAGCAGCTCCGAAGACGAGGAGAGTGGCTACACCTTC.

The chain couples TRBV6-2 or TRBV6-3 to TRBJ1-5; no clear D. Trimming removed 4 bases from V and 7 bases from J, with 23 bases in between. Germline values: CDR1 MNHEY, CDR2 SVGEGT. The CDR3 is 17 amino acids. CDR3: CASSWSPVRVSGQPQHF. The DNA for the CDR3 is TGTGCCAGCAGTTGGTCGCCGGTAAGGGTCTCGGGCCAGCCCCAGCATTTT.

CDR3 DNA sequence: TGTGCTAGTGGCGGCCTGAGCGGGAGCCTGTACAATGAGCAGTTCTTC. Its translation: CASGGLSGSLYNEQFF. This chain joins TRBV12-5 and TRBJ2-1; 8 positions match TRBD2. The CDR3 totals 16 residues. V lost 6 bases, J lost 4 bases, and 11 bases stayed unmatched. The V gene's germline CDR1 is LGHNT and CDR2 FRNRAP.